This is a list of T cell receptor beta chains from one sample in a study of blood T cell repertoires in COVID-19. Here immunoSEQ multiplex PCR was the method, and the copy in TCRdb shows in-frame clones only, minus some. The table has more than 300,000 clones, more than 85% seen once. Specimen: PBMCs or T cells enriched from blood (not recorded which). The receptors come from a young woman who had recovered from COVID-19. CDR3s include the opening cysteine and the closing phenylalanine or tryptophan. D genes are given only for firm matches. The size entry is marked missing in some rows and otherwise reads once, few, many or a size class.

clone_size j_call d_call v_call cdr3_nt cdr3_aa
NA TRBJ1-2 NA TRBV5-1 TGCGCCAGCAGCTTGCAGGGAGGGATACCCTATGGCTACACCTTC CASSLQGGIPYGYTF
NA TRBJ2-5 NA TRBV9 TGTGCCAGCAGCGTAGCAGAAGAGACCCAGTACTTC CASSVAEETQYF
NA TRBJ1-5 TRBD1 TRBV5-1 TGCGCCAGCAGCTTGGCCGGGACAGGCAATCAGCCCCAGCATTTT CASSLAGTGNQPQHF
NA TRBJ2-7 NA TRBV5-1 TGCGCCAGCATACAGGGTTCCTACGAGCAGTACTTC CASIQGSYEQYF
NA TRBJ1-1 NA TRBV19 TGTGCCAGTAGTATGGAGGTTACTAGCCAAATGAACACTGAAGCTTTCTTT CASSMEVTSQMNTEAFF
NA TRBJ1-1 NA TRBV18 TGTGCCAGCTCACCGCCGACAGGCATGAACACTGAAGCTTTCTTT CASSPPTGMNTEAFF
NA TRBJ1-2 NA TRBV4-3 TGCGCCAGCAGCCAAGATCCGGCAGGTCCTTATGGCTACACCTTC CASSQDPAGPYGYTF
NA TRBJ1-2 NA TRBV19 TGTGCCAGTAGTACACCCGACAGGCCTAACTATGGCTACACCTTC CASSTPDRPNYGYTF
NA TRBJ1-2 NA TRBV19 TGTGCCAGTAGTATATCCCCCGGGTTGGCTCTTACGAGTTTTGGCTACACCTTC CASSISPGLALTSFGYTF
NA TRBJ2-5 TRBD2 TRBV5-1 TGCGCCAGCAGCCCGGCGGGACTAGTTACGGTGGAGACCCAGTACTTC CASSPAGLVTVETQYF
NA TRBJ1-6 NA TRBV11-2 TGTGCCAGCAGCTCGGCTCGGCCGGGACAATCACCCCTCCACTTT CASSSARPGQSPLHF
NA TRBJ2-5 TRBD2 TRBV4-2 TGTGCCTTTCCGACTAGCGGGGAAGAGACCCAGTACTTC CAFPTSGEETQYF
NA TRBJ1-4 NA TRBV5-1 TGCGCCAGCAGCTTGTCTCCGGGACATGACTACGAAAAACTGTTTTTT CASSLSPGHDYEKLFF
NA TRBJ2-7 NA TRBV4-1 TGCGCCAGCAGCCAAGATCGGCGGACAGAGAGCTCCTACGAGCAGTACTTC CASSQDRRTESSYEQYF
NA TRBJ2-7 TRBD2 TRBV5-1 TGCGCCAGCAGCCCTATTAGCGGGGGGAGCTCCTACGAGCAGTACTTC CASSPISGGSSYEQYF
NA TRBJ1-1 TRBD1 TRBV9 TGTGCCAGCAGCCCAACAGGGGCCCTTGGCACTGAAGCTTTCTTT CASSPTGALGTEAFF
NA TRBJ1-2 TRBD1 TRBV6-5 TGTGCCAGCAGTTCCTCCGGGACAGGAAGATATGGCTACACCTTC CASSSSGTGRYGYTF
NA TRBJ2-3 TRBD1 TRBV19 TGTGCCAGTACCCCTACAGGGGAAGTAGATACGCAGTATTTT CASTPTGEVDTQYF
NA TRBJ2-7 NA TRBV27 TGTGCCAGCAGTAAGAGACTGAATTTGTACTCCTACGAGCAGTACTTC CASSKRLNLYSYEQYF
once TRBJ1-5 NA TRBV4-1 TGCGCCAGCAGCCAGGCCTTTGGGGGGAGGCCCCAGCATTTT CASSQAFGGRPQHF
NA TRBJ1-2 TRBD1 TRBV28 TGTGCCAGCAGACCCCCCGGCCCAGACAGGGGCTATGGCTACACCTTC CASRPPGPDRGYGYTF
NA TRBJ2-3 TRBD2 TRBV6-6 TGTGCCAGCAGTTACCTTGCAGCGGGAACCACAGATACGCAGTATTTT CASSYLAAGTTDTQYF